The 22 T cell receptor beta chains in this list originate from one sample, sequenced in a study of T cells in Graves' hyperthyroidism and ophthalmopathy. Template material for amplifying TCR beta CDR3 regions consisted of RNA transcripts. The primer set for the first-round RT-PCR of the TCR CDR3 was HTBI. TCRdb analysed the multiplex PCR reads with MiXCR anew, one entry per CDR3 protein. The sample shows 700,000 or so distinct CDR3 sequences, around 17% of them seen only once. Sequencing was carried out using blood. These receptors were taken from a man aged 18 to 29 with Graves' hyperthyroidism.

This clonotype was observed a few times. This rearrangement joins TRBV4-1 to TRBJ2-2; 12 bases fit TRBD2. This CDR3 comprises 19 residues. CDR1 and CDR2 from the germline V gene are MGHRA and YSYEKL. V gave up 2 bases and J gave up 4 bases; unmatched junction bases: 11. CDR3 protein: CASSQFGAGTSGPTGELFF. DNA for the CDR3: TGCGCCAGCAGCCAATTTGGGGCGGGGACTAGCGGGCCCACCGGGGAGCTGTTTTTT.

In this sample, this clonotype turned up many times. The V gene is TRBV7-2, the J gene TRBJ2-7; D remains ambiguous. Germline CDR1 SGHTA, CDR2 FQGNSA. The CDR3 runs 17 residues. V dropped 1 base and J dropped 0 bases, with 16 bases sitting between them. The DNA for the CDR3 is TGTGCCAGCAGCTTAGAAGTGACCTTTCCAAGCTCCTACGAGCAGTACTTC. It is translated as CASSLEVTFPSSYEQYF.

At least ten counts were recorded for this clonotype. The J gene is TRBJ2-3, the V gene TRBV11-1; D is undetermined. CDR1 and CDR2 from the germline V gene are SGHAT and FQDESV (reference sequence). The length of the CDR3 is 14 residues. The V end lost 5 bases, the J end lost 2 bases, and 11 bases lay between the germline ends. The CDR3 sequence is CASSIDRYTDTQYF. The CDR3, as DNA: TGTGCCAGCAGCATCGACCGATACACAGATACGCAGTATTTT.

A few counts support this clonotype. The CDR3 sequence: CASSPTYRISYEQYF. The CDR3 DNA follows: TGTGCCAGCTCACCAACCTACAGGATCTCCTACGAGCAGTACTTC. The rearrangement links TRBV18 to TRBJ2-7, with a weak D call TRBD1 (5 bases). V was cut by 2 bases and J by 0 bases, with 11 bases left in between. The germline V gene has CDR1 KGHSH and CDR2 LQKENI. This CDR3 comprises 15 residues.

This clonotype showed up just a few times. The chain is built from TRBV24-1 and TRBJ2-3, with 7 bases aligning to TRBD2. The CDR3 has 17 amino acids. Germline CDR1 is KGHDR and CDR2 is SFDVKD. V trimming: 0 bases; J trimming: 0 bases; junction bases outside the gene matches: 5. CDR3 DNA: TGTGCCACCAGTGATTTGGCTAGCGGAACTAGCACAGATACGCAGTATTTT. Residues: CATSDLASGTSTDTQYF.

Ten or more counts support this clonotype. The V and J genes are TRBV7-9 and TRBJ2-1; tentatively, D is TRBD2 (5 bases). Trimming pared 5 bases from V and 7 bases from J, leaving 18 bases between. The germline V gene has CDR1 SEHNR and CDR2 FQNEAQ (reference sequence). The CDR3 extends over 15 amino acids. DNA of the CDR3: TGTGCCAGCAGCCCAGGTCGAGGCCGCGGGAATGAGCAGTTCTTC. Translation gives CASSPGRGRGNEQFF.

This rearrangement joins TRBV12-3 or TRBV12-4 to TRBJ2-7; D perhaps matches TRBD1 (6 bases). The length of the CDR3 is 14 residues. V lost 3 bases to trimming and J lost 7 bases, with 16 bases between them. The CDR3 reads CASSFGQGQLEQYF. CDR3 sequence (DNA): TGTGCCAGCAGTTTCGGGCAGGGGCAATTGGAGCAGTACTTC.

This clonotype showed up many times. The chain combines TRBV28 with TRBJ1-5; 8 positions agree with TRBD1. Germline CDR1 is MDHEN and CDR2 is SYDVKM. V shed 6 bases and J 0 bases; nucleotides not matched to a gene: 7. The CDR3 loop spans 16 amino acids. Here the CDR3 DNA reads TGTGCCAGCAGCCTGGGACAGGAGCATAGCAATCAGCCCCAGCATTTT. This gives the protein CASSLGQEHSNQPQHF.

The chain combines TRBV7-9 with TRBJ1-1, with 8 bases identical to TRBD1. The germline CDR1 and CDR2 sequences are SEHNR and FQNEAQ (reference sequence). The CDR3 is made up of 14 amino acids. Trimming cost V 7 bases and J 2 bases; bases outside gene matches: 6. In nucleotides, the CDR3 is TGTGCCAGCAATACGGACAGGGACAACACTGAAGCTTTCTTT. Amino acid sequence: CASNTDRDNTEAFF. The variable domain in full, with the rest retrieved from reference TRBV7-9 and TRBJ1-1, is DTGVSQNPRHKITKRGQNVTFRCDPISEHNRLYWYRQTLGQGPEFLTYFQNEAQLEKSRLLSDRFSAERPKGSFSTLEIQRTEQGDSAMYLCASNTDRDNTEAFFGQGTRLTVV.

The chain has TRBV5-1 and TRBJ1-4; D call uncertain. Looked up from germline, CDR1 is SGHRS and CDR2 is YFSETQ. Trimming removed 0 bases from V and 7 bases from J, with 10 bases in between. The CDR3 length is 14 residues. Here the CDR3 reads CASSLGDKGEKLFF. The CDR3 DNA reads TGCGCCAGCAGCTTGGGTGACAAAGGTGAAAAACTGTTTTTT.

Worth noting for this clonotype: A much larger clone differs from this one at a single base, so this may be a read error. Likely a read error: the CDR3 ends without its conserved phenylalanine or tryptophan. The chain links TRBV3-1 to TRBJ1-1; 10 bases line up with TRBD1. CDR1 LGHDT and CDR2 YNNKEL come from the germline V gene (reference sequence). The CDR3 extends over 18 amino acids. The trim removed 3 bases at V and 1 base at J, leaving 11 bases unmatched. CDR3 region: CASSQIRGQGPQNTEAFL. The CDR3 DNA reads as TGTGCCAGCAGCCAGATTAGGGGACAGGGGCCTCAGAACACTGAAGCTTTCCTT.

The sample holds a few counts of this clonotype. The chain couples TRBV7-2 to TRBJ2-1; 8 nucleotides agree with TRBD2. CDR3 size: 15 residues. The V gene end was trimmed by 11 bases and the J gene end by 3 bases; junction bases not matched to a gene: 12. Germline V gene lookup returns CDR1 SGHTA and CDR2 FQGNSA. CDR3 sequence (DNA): TGTGCCCGTAAGACAAGCGGGAGAAACTACAATGAGCAGTTCTTC. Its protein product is CARKTSGRNYNEQFF.

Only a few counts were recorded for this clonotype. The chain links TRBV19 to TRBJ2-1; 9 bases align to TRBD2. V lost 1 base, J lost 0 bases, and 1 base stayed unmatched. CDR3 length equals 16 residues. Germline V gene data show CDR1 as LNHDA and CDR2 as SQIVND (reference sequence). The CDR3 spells CASSIASGTSYNEQFF. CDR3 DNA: TGTGCCAGTAGTATAGCTAGCGGGACCTCCTACAATGAGCAGTTCTTC.

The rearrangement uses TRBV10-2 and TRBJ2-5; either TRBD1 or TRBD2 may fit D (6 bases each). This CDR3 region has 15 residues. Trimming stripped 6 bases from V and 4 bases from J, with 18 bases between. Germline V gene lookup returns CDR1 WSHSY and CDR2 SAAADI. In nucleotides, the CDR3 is TGCGCCAGCAGGGAAGATGGGGGGCCGATAGAGACCCAGTACTTC. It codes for CASREDGGPIETQYF.

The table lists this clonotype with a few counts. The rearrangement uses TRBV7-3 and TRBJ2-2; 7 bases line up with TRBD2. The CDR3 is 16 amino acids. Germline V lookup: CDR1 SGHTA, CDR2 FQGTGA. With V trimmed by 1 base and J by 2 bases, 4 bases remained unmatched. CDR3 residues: CASSLIASGNTGELFF. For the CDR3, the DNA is TGTGCCAGCAGCTTAATTGCTAGCGGTAACACCGGGGAGCTGTTTTTT.

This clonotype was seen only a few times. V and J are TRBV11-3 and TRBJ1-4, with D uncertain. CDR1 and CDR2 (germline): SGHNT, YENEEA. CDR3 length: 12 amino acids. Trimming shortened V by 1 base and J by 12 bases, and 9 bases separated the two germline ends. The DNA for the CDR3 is TGTGCCAGCAGCTTAGGAGGCATGGAACTGTTTTTT. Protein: CASSLGGMELFF.

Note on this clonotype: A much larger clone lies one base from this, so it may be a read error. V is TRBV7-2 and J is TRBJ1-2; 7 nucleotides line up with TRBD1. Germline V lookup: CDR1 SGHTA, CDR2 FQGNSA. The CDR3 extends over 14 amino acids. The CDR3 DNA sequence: TGTGCCAGCAGCCCCCGCAGGGGGGTCTATGACTACACCTTC. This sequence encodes CASSPRRGVYDYTF.

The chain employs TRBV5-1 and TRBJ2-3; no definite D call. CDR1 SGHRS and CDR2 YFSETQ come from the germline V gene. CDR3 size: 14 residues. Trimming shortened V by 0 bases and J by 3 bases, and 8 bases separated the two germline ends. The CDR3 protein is CASSLEQTTDTQYF. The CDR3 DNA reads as TGCGCCAGCAGCTTGGAACAGACGACAGATACGCAGTATTTT.

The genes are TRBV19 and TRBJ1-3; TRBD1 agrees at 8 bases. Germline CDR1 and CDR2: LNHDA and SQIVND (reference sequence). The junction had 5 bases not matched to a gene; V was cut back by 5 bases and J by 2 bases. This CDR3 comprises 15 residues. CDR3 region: CASSADRGTGNTIYF. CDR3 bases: TGTGCCAGTAGTGCCGACAGGGGAACTGGAAACACCATATATTTT.

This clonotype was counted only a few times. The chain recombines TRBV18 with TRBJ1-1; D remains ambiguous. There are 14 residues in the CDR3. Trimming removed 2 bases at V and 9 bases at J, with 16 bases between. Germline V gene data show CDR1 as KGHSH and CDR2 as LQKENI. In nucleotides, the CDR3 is TGTGCCAGCTCACCAACGTCAGGAAACTCCCAAGCTTTCTTT. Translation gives CASSPTSGNSQAFF.

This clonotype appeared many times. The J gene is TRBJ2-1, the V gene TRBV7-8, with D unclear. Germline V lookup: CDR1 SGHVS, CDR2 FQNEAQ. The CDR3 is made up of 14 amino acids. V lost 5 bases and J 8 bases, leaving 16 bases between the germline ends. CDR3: CASSPPSRVDEQFF. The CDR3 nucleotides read TGTGCCAGCAGCCCTCCGAGCCGGGTGGATGAGCAGTTCTTC.

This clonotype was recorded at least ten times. This chain's CDR3 is CASSQGSKLEAFF. The DNA of the CDR3 is TGTGCCAGCAGCCAAGGATCCAAACTCGAAGCTTTCTTT. V and J are TRBV3-1 and TRBJ1-1; D unresolved. CDR3 length: 13 residues. V was clipped by 1 base and J by 8 bases, with 11 bases between them. Looked up from germline, CDR1 is LGHDT and CDR2 is YNNKEL (reference sequence).